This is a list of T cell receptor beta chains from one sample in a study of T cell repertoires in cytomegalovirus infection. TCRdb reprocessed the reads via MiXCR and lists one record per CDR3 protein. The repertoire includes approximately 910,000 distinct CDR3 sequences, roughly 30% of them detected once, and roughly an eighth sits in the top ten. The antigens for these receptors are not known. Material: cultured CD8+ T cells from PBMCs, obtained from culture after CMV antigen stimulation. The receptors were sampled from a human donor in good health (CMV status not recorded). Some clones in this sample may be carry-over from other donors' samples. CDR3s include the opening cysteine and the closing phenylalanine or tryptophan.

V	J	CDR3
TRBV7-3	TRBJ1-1	CASSLRPGTGGALNTEAFF
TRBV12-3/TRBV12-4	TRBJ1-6	CASSDYREDSPLHF
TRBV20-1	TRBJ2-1	CSAYLLGKGNEQFF
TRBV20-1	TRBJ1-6	CSARPLGSSPLHF
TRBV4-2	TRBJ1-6	CAPSKEGDYGNSPLHF
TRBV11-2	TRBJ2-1	CASSLEVAGGRNEQFF
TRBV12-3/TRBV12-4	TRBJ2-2	CASSLEDTGELFF
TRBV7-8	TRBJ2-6	CASVPGGANVLTF
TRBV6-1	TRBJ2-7	CASSEWTRTEQYF
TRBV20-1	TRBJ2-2	CSAIFPQGGTGELFF
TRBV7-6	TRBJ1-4	CASSFPGAHHSSTNEKLFF
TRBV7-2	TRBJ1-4	CASSLGTGTNEKLFF
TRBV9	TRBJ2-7	CASSSMGAGEQYF
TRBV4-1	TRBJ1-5	CASSQDGQPQHF
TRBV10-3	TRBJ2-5	CAISEGFVQYF
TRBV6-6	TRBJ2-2	CASSYWDKVNTGELFF
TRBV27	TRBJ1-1	CASSSRQWTEAFF
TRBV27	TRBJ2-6	CASSLSAGATGANVLTF
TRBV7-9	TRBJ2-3	CASSLRGAFTDTQYF
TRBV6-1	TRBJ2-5	CASEIGAEETQYF
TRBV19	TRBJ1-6	CASSSWNYNSPLHF
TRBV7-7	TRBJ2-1	CASSLALEGGEQFF
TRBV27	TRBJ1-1	CATINRALPTEAFF
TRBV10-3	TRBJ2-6	CAISGIASGWNSGANVLTF
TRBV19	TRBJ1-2	CASSIANLGDGYTF
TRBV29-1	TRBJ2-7	CSVEDDRTSGYEQYF
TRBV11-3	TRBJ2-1	CASSLDRIYNEQFF
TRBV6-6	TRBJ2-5	CASNGETQYF